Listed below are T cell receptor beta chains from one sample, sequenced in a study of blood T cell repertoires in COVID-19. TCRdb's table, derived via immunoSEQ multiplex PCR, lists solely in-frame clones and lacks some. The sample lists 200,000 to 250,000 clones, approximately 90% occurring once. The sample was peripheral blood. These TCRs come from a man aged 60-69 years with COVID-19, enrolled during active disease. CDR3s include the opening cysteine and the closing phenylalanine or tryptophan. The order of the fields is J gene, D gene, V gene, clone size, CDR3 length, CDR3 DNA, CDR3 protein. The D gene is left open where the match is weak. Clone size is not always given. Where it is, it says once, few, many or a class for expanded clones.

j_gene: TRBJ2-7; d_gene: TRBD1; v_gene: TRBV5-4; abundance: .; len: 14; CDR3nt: TGTGCCAGCAGCTTGGACAGGGGTAGTTACGAGCAGTACTTC; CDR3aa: CASSLDRGSYEQYF
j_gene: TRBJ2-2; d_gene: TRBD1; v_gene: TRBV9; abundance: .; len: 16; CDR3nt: TGTGCCAGCAGCGCGGGACAGGCTCTGTCCACCGGGGAGCTGTTTTTT; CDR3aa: CASSAGQALSTGELFF
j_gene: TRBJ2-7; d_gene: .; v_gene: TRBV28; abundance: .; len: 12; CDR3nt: TGTGCCAGCAGTCGCGCGGGCTACGAGCAGTACTTC; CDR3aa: CASSRAGYEQYF
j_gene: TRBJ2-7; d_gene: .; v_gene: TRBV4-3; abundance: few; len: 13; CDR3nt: TGCGCCAGCAGCCAAGATCGGGCCTACGAGCAGTACTTC; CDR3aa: CASSQDRAYEQYF
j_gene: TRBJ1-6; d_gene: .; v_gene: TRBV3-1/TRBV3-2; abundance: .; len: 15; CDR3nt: TGTGCCAGCAGCCAAGAGATGGCAGGGAATTCACCCCTCCACTTT; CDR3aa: CASSQEMAGNSPLHF
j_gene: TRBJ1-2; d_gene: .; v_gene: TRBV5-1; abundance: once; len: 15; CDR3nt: TGCGCCAGCAGCTTGACAGGAATGGACGGCTATGGCTACACCTTC; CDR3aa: CASSLTGMDGYGYTF
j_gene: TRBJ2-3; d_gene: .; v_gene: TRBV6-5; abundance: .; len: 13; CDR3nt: TGTGCCAGCAGTTACTCGAGAACTAGCTTTCAGTATTTT; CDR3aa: CASSYSRTSFQYF
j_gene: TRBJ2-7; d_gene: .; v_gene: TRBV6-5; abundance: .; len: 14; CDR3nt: TGTGCCAGCAGCTTAGGTGGCGGATCTTACGAGCAGTACTTC; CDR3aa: CASSLGGGSYEQYF
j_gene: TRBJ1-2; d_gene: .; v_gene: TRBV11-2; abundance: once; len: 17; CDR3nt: TGTGCCAGCAGCTTAAGCCGGGGGTTGGCTGGGGGTTATGGCTACACCTTC; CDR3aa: CASSLSRGLAGGYGYTF
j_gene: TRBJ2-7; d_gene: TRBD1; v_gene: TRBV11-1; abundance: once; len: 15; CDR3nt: TGTGCCAGCAGCTTAGAGCCAGGGGGCATCTGGGAGCAGTACTTC; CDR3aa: CASSLEPGGIWEQYF